The following is a T cell receptor (beta chain) sequence with its context. The antigen is unknown. With 5 bases clipped from V and 5 bases from J, the junction kept 4 bases outside the gene matches. The CDR3 is made up of 14 amino acids. Germline CDR1 reads MNHEY; CDR2 reads SMNVEV (reference sequence). Positive CCR7 selection of CD45RO-negative cells yielded the naive CD8 cells, and terminally differentiated effector memory CD45RA+ cells were excluded. The data are from a study of shared clonotypes between healthy human individuals. Clones were read by immunoSEQ multiplex PCR, and TCRdb kept only the in-frame ones, dropping some. The data contain roughly 650,000 clones, roughly 96% of them singletons. Study conclusions and caveats: Among donors, sharing of clonotypes was expected to be affected by sequencing depth. Richness estimates generally favored naive over memory subsets. Clonotype sharing across a few donors was observed for about 4.8% of naive CD4 clonotypes.

The TCR originated in a woman younger than 45 in good health. Sequenced material: naive CD8+ T cells sorted from blood. The genes are TRBV27 and TRBJ2-7; TRBD1 agrees at 12 bases. The CDR3 region is CASSPGTGGNEQYF. Written as DNA, the CDR3 is TGTGCCAGCAGTCCCGGGACAGGGGGCAACGAGCAGTACTTC.